The clone carrying this T cell receptor (beta chain) was recorded a few times. Germline CDR1 reads SGHRS; CDR2 reads YFSETQ. The CDR3 covers 14 residues. Trimming removed 0 bases at V and 0 bases at J, with 6 bases between. A second roughly 6 to 11 cycle PCR used barcoded and J-beta primers. One entry per CDR3 protein, called by TCRdb with MiXCR from the 5' RACE reads. The data hold more than 800,000 distinct CDR3 sequences, with 25% to 35% observed a single time. The data originate from a study of blood T cells in healthy people across ages. The chain joins TRBV5-1 to TRBJ1-1; D ambiguous. The clonotype comes from a woman aged 80 or over in good health. Sequencing used blood. Written as DNA, the CDR3 is TGCGCCAGCAGCTTGGGCCCCGTGAACACTGAAGCTTTCTTT. Translating it yields CASSLGPVNTEAFF. Looking up the rest from reference TRBV5-1 and TRBJ1-1 gives the full variable domain: KAGVTQTPRYLIKTRGQQVTLSCSPISGHRSVSWYQQTPGQGLQFLFEYFSETQRNKGNFPGRFSGRQFSNSRSEMNVSTLELGDSALYLCASSLGPVNTEAFFGQGTRLTVV.